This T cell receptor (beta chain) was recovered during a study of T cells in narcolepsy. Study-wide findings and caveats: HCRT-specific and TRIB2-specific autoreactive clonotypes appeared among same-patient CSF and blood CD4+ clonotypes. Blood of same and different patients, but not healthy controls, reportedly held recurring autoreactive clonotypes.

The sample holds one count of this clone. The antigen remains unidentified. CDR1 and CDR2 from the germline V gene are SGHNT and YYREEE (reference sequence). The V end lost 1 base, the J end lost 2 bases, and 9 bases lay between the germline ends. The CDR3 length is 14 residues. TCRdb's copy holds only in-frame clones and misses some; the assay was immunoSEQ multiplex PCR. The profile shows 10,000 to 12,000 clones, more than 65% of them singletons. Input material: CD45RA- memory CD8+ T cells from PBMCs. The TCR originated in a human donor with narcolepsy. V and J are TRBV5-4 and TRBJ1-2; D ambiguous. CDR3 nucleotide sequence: TGTGCCAGCAGCTTGCGGGGATCGAACTATGGCTACACCTTC. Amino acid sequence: CASSLRGSNYGYTF.